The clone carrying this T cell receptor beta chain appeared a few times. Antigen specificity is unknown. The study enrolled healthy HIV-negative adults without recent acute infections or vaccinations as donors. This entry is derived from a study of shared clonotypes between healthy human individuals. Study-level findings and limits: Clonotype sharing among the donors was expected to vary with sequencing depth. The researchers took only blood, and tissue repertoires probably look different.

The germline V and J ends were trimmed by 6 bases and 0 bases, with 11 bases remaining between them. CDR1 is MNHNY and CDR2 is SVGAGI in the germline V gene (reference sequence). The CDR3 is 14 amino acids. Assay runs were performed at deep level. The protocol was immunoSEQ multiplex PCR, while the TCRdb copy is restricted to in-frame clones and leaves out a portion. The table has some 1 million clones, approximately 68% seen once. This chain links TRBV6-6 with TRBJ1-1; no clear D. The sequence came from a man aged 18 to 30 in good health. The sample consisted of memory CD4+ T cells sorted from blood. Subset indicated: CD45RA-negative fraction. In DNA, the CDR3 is TGTGCCAGCAGCGACATTTACATGAACACTGAAGCTTTCTTT. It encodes CASSDIYMNTEAFF.